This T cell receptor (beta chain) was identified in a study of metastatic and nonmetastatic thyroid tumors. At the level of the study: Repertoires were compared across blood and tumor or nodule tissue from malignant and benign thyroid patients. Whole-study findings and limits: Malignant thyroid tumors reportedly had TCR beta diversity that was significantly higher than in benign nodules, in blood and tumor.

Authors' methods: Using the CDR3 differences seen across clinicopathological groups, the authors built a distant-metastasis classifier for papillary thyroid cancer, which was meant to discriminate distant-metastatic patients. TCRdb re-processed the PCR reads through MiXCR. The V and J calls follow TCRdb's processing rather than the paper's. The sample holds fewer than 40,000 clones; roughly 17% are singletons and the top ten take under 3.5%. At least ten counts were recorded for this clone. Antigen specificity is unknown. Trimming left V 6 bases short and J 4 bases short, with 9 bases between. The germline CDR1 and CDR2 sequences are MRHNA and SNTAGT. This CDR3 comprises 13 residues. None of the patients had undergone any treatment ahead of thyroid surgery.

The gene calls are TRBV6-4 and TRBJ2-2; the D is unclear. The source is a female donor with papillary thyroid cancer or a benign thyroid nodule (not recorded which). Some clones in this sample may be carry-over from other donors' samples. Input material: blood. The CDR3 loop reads CASSETFTGELFF. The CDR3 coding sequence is TGTGCCAGCAGCGAGACTTTCACCGGGGAGCTGTTTTTT.